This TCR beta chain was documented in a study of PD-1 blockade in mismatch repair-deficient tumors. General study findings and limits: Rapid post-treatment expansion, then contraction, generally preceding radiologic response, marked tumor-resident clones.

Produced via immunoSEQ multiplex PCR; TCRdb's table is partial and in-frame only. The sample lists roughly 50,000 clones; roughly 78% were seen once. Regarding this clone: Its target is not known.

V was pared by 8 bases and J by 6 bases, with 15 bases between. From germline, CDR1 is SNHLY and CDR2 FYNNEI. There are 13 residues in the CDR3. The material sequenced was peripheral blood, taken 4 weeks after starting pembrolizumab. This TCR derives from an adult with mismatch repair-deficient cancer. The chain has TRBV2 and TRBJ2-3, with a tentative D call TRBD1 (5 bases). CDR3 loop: CASLGQELDTQYF. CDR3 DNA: TGTGCCAGCCTAGGACAAGAACTGGATACGCAGTATTTT.